This T cell receptor beta chain was retrieved from a study of T cell changes during pregnancy in multiple sclerosis. V was pared by 7 bases and J by 3 bases, with 13 bases between. Germline V gives CDR1 LNHDA, CDR2 SQIVND (reference sequence). This CDR3 is built from 14 residues. This clone was observed a single time. The protocol was immunoSEQ multiplex PCR, while the TCRdb copy is restricted to in-frame clones and leaves out a portion. The repertoire holds roughly 63,000 clones, with about 90% as singletons. The clonotype originates from a female donor in good health, enrolled as a control in a pregnancy study. The sample consisted of peripheral blood, taken in the second trimester of pregnancy. V and J are TRBV19 and TRBJ1-5, with D maybe TRBD1 (6 bases). DNA for the CDR3: TGTGCCAGTACCGACACAGGGCTCAATCAGCCCCAGCATTTT. Its protein is CASTDTGLNQPQHF.